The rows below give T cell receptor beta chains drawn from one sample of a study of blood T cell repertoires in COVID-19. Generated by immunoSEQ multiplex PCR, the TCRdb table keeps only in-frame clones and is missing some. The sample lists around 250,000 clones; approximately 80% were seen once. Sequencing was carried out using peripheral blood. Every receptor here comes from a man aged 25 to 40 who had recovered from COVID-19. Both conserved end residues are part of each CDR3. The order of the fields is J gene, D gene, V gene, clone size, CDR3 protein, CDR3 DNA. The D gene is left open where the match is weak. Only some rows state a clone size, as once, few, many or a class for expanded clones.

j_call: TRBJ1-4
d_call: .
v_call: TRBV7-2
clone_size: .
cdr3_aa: CASSLASQGFEKLFF
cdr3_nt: TGTGCCAGCAGCTTAGCATCCCAGGGGTTTGAAAAACTGTTTTTT

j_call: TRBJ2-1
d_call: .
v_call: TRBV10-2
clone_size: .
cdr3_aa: CASSGHNEQFF
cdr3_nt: TGCGCCAGCAGTGGGCATAATGAGCAGTTCTTC

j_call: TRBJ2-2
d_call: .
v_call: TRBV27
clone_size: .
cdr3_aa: CASTSQGRGTGELFF
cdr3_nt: TGTGCCAGCACCTCCCAGGGGCGAGGGACCGGGGAGCTGTTTTTT

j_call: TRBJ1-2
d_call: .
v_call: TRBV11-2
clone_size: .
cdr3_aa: CASSPGRGGGLRYGYTF
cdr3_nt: TGTGCCAGCAGCCCAGGCCGAGGGGGGGGACTTCGCTATGGCTACACCTTC

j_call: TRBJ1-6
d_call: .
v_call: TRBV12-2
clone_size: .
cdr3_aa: CASRFRTGVDNSPLHF
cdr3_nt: TGTGCAAGTCGCTTCCGGACCGGGGTCGATAATTCACCCCTCCACTTT

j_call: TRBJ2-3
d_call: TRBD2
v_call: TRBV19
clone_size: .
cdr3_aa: CASSIKRGGGDTQYF
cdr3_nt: TGTGCCAGTAGTATAAAGCGGGGGGGCGGAGATACGCAGTATTTT

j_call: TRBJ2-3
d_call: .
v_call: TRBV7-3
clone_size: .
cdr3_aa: CASSRGGYTDTQYF
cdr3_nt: TGTGCCAGCAGCCGGGGAGGCTACACAGATACGCAGTATTTT

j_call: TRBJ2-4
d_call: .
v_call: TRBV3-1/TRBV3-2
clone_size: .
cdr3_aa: CASSQESGNIQYF
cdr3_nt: TGTGCCAGCAGCCAAGAATCAGGGAACATTCAGTACTTC

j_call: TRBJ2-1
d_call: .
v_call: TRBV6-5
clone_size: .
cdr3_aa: CASRLPFPGNEQFF
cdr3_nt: TGTGCCAGCAGACTCCCGTTCCCAGGGAATGAGCAGTTCTTC

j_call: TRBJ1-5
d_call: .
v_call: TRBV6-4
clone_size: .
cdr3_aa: CASSAMGGDQPQHF
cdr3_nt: TGTGCCAGCAGTGCCATGGGGGGAGATCAGCCCCAGCATTTT

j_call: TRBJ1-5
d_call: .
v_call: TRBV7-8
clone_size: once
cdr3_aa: CASSTLTGTNQPQHF
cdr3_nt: TGTGCCAGCAGCACGCTGACAGGCACCAATCAGCCCCAGCATTTT

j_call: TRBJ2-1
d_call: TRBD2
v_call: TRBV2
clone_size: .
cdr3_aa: CASRATSGGWEQFF
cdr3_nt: TGTGCCAGCAGAGCCACTAGCGGGGGCTGGGAGCAGTTCTTC

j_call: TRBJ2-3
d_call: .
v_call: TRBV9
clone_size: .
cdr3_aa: CASSPGGGTQYF
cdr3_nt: TGTGCCAGCAGCCCAGGAGGAGGGACGCAGTATTTT

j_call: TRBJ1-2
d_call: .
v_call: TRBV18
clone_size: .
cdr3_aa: CASSPEERADGYTF
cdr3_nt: TGTGCCAGCTCGCCCGAGGAGCGCGCAGATGGCTACACCTTC

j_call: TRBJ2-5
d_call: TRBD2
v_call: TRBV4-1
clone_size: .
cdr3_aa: CASSQDSVRSSSGQETQYF
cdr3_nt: TGCGCCAGCAGCCAAGATAGTGTAAGGTCGTCTAGCGGGCAAGAGACCCAGTACTTC

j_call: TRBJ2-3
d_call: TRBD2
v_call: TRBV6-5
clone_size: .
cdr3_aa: CASNSGKSQYF
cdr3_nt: TGTGCCAGCAATAGCGGGAAGTCGCAGTATTTT

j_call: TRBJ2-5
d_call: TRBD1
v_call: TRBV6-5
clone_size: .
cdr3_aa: CASSPDQGAGTQYF
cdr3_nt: TGTGCCAGCAGCCCAGATCAGGGGGCTGGGACCCAGTACTTC

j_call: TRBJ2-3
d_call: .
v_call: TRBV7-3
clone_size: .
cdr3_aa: CASSLNPRASTDTQYF
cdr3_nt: TGTGCCAGCAGCTTAAACCCCAGGGCTAGCACAGATACGCAGTATTTT

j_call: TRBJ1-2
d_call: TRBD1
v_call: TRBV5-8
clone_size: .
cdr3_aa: CASGTKTGARNGYTF
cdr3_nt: TGTGCCAGCGGCACTAAAACAGGGGCGAGGAATGGCTACACCTTC

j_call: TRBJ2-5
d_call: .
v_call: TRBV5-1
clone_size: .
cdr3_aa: CASSLAVGPETQYF
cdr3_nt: TGCGCCAGCAGCTTGGCGGTGGGGCCGGAGACCCAGTACTTC

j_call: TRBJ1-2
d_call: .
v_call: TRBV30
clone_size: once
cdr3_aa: CAPVGGALGYTF
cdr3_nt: TGTGCCCCGGTCGGGGGGGCGCTTGGCTACACCTTC

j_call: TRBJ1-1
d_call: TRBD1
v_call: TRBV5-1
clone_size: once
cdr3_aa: CASSATGGNTEAFF
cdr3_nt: TGCGCCAGCAGCGCGACAGGGGGGAACACTGAAGCTTTCTTT

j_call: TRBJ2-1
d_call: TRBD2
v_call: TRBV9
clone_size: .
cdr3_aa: CASSVESSGGLNEQFF
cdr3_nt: TGTGCCAGCAGCGTAGAGTCTAGCGGGGGTCTGAATGAGCAGTTCTTC

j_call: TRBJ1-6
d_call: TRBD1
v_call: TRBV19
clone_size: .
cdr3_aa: CASSILGQENSPLHF
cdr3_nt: TGTGCCAGTAGTATTTTGGGACAGGAGAATTCACCCCTCCACTTT

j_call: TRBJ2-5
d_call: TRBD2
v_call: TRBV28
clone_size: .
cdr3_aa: CASSPPPRGWETQYF
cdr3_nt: TGTGCCAGCAGTCCCCCTCCGCGGGGGTGGGAGACCCAGTACTTC

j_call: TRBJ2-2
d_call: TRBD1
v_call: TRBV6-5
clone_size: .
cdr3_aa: CASYRGLNTGELFF
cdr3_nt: TGTGCCAGTTACAGGGGGCTAAACACCGGGGAGCTGTTTTTT

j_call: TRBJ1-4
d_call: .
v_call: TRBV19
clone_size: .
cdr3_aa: CASSIDRKNEKLFF
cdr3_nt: TGTGCCAGTAGTATAGACAGGAAAAATGAAAAACTGTTTTTT

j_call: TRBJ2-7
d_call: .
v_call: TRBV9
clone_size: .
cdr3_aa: CASSVGSGSYEQYF
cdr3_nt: TGTGCCAGCAGCGTGGGAAGCGGATCCTACGAGCAGTACTTC

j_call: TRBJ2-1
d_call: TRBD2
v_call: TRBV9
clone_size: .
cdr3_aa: CASSSQKGLDNEQFF
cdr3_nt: TGTGCCAGCAGCTCCCAGAAGGGACTAGATAATGAGCAGTTCTTC

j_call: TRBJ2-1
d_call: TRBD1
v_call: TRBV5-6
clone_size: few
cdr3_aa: CASSSPGQSYNEQFF
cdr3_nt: TGTGCCAGCAGCTCACCGGGACAGTCCTACAATGAGCAGTTCTTC

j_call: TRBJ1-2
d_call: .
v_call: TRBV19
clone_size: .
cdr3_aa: CASSIMTVDPNYGYTF
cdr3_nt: TGTGCCAGTAGTATAATGACAGTCGACCCCAACTATGGCTACACCTTC

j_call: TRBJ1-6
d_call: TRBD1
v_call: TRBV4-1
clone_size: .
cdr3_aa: CASSPEPGQGANSPLHF
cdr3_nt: TGCGCCAGCAGCCCGGAACCGGGACAGGGGGCCAATTCACCCCTCCACTTT

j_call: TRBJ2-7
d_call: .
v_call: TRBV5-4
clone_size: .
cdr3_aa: CASSSRTASSYEQYF
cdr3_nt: TGTGCCAGCAGCTCAAGGACAGCGAGCTCCTACGAGCAGTACTTC